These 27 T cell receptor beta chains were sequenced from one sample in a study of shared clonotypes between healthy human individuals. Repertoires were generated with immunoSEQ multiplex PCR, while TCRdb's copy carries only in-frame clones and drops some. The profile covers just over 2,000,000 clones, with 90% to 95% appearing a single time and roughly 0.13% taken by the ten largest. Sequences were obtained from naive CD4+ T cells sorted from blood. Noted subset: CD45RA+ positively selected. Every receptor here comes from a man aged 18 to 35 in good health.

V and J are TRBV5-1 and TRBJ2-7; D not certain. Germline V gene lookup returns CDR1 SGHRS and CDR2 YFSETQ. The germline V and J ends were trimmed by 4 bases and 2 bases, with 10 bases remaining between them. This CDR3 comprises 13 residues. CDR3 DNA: TGCGCCAGCAGCGGGTACAAGACCTACGAGCAGTACTTC. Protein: CASSGYKTYEQYF.

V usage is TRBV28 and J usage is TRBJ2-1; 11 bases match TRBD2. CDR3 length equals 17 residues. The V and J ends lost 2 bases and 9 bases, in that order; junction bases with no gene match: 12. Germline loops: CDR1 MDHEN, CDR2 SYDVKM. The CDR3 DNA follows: TGTGCCAGCAGTTTACTTAGTAGCGGGAGGGCCTTTGTTGAGCAGTTCTTC. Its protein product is CASSLLSSGRAFVEQFF.

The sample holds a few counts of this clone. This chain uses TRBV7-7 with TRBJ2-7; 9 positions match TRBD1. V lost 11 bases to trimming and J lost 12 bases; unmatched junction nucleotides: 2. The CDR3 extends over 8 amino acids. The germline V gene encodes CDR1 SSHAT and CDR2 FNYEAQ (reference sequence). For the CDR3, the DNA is TGTGCCCAGGACAGGGGGTACTTC. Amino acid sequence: CAQDRGYF. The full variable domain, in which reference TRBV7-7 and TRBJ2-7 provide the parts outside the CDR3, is GAGVSQSPRYKVTKRGQDVTLRCDPISSHATLYWYQQALGQGPEFLTYFNYEAQPDKSGLPSDRFSAERPEGSISTLTIQRTEQRDSAMYRCAQDRGYFGPGTRLTVT.

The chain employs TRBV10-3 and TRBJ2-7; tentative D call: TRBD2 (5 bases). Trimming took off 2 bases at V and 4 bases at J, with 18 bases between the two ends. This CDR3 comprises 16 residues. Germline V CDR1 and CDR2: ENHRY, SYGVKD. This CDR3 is CAISEANGVGVYEQYF. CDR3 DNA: TGTGCCATCAGTGAGGCTAATGGCGTCGGGGTTTACGAGCAGTACTTC.

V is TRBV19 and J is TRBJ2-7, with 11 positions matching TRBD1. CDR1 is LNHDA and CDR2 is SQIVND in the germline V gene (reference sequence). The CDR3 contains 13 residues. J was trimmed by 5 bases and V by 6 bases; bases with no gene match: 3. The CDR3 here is CASRRTGGDEQYF. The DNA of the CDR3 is TGTGCCAGTAGGAGGACAGGGGGCGACGAGCAGTACTTC.

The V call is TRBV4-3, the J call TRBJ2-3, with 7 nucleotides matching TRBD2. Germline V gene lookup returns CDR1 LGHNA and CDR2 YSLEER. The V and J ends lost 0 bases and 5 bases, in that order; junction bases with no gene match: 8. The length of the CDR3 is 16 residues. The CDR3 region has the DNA TGCGCCAGCAGCCAAGAGGCCGGGAGGCTTGGAGATACGCAGTATTTT. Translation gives CASSQEAGRLGDTQYF.

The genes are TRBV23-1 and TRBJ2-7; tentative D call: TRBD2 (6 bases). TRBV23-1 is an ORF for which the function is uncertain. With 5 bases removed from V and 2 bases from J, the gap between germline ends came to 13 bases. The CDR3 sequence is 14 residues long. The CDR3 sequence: CASSRKRVTYEQYF. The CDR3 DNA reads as TGCGCCAGCAGTAGAAAGCGGGTAACCTACGAGCAGTACTTC.

CDR3 sequence: CASSYREGYNEQFF. DNA for the CDR3: TGTGCCAGCAGCTATCGGGAGGGGTACAATGAGCAGTTCTTC. The chain carries TRBV7-8 and TRBJ2-1; 8 nucleotides align to TRBD2. The V gene's germline CDR1 is SGHVS and CDR2 FQNEAQ. Germline trimming cut 4 bases from V and 4 bases from J; bases unmatched to any gene: 3. The CDR3 totals 14 residues.

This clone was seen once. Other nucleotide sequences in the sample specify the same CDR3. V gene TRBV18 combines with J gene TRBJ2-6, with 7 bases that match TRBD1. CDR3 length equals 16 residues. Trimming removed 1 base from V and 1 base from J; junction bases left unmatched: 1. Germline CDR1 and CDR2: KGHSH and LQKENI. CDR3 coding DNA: TGTGCCAGCTCACCACAGGGGGCGTCTGGGGCCAACGTCCTGACTTTC. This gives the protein CASSPQGASGANVLTF.

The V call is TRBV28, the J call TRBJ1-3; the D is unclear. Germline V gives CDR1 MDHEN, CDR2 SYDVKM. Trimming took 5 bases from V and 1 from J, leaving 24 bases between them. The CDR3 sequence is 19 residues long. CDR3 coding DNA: TGTGCCAGCAGTCTCCGTAGTTTTCGGAGTACGGTATCTGGAAACACCATATATTTT. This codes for CASSLRSFRSTVSGNTIYF. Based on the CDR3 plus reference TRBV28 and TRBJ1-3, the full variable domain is DVKVTQSSRYLVKRTGEKVFLECVQDMDHENMFWYRQDPGLGLRLIYFSYDVKMKEKGDIPEGYSVSREKKERFSLILESASTNQTSMYLCASSLRSFRSTVSGNTIYFGEGSWLTVV.

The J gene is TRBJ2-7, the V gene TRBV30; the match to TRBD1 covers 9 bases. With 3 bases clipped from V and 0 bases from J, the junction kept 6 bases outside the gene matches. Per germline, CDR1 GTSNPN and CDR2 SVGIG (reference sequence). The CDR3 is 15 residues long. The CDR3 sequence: CAWRAGTGPSYEQYF. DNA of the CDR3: TGTGCCTGGAGGGCCGGGACAGGGCCCTCCTACGAGCAGTACTTC.

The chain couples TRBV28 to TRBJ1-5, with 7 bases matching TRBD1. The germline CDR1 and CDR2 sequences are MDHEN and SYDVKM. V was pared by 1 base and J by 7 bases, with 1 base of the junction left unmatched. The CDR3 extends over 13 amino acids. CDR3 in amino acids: CASSLSGGQPQHF. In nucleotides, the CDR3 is TGTGCCAGCAGTTTATCAGGGGGGCAGCCCCAGCATTTT.

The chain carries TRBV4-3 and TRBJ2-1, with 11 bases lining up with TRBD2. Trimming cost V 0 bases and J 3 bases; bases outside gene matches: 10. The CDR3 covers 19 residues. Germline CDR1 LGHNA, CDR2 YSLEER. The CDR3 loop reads CASSQDAGSGRARYNEQFF. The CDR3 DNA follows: TGCGCCAGCAGCCAAGATGCAGGTAGCGGGAGGGCCCGCTACAATGAGCAGTTCTTC.

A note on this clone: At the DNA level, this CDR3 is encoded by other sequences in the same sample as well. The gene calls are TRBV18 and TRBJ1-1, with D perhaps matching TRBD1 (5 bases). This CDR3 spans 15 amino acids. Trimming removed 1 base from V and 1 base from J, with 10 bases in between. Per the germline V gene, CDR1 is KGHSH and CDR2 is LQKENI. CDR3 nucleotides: TGTGCCAGCTCACCACTAGGCCAGGGGAACACTGAAGCTTTCTTT. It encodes CASSPLGQGNTEAFF. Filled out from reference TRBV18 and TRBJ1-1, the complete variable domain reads NAGVMQNPRHLVRRRGQEARLRCSPMKGHSHVYWYRQLPEEGLKFMVYLQKENIIDESGMPKERFSAEFPKEGPSILRIQQVVRGDSAAYFCASSPLGQGNTEAFFGQGTRLTVV.

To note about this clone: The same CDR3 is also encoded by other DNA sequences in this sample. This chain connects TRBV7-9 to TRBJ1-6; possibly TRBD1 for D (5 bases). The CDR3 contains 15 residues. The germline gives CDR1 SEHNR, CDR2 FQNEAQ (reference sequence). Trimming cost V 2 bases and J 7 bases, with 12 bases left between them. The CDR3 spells CASSLRQGTNSPLHF. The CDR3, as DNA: TGTGCCAGCAGCTTAAGGCAGGGAACAAATTCACCCCTCCACTTT.

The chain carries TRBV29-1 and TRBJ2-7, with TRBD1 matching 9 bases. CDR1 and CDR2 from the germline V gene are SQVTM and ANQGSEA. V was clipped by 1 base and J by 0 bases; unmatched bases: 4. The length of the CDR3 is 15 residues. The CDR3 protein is CSVEAGGQGSYEQYF. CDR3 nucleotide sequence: TGCAGCGTTGAAGCGGGGGGACAGGGCTCCTACGAGCAGTACTTC.

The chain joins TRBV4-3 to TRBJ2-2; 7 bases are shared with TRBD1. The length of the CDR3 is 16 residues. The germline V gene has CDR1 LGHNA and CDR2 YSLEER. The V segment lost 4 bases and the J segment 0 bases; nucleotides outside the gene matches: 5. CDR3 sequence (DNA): TGCGCCAGCAGCCGATCCGGGACAGCGAACACCGGGGAGCTGTTTTTT. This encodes CASSRSGTANTGELFF.

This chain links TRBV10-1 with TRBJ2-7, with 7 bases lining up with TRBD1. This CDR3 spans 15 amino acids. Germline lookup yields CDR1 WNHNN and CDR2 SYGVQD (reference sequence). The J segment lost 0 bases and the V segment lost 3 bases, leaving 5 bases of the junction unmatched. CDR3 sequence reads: CASSDGRGSSYEQYF. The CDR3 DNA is TGCGCCAGCAGTGACGGCAGGGGGTCCTCCTACGAGCAGTACTTC.

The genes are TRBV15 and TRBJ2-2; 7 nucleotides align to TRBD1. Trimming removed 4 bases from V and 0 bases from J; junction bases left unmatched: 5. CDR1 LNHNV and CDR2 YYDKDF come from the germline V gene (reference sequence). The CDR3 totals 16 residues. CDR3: CATSTGQAANTGELFF. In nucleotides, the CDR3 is TGTGCCACCAGCACAGGACAGGCCGCGAACACCGGGGAGCTGTTTTTT.

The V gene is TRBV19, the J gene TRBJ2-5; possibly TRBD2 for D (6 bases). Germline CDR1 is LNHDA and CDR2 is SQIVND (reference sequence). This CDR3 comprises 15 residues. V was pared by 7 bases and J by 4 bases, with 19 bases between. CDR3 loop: CASTLGAGGGETQYF. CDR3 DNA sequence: TGTGCCAGTACCCTAGGGGCCGGGGGAGGAGAGACCCAGTACTTC.

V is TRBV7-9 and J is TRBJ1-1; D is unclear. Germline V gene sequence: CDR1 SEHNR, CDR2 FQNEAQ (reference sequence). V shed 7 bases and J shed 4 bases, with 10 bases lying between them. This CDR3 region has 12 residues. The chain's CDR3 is CASTFGSTEAFF. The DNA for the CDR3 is TGTGCCAGCACCTTCGGGTCCACTGAAGCTTTCTTT.

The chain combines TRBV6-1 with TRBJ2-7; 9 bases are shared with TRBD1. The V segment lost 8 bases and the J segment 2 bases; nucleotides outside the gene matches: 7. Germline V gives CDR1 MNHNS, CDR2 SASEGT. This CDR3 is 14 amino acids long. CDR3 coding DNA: TGTGCCAGCGGGGGACAGGGTGGCCCCTACGAGCAGTACTTC. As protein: CASGGQGGPYEQYF.

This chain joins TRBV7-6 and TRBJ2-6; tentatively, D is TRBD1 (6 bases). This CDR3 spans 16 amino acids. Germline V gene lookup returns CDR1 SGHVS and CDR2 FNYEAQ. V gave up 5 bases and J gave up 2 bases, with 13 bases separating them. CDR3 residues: CASSQNRATGANVLTF. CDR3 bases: TGTGCCAGCAGCCAAAACAGGGCCACTGGGGCCAACGTCCTGACTTTC.

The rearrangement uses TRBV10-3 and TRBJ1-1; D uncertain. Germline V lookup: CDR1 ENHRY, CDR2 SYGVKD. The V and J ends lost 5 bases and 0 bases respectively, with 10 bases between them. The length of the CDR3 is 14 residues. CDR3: CAISQFELNTEAFF. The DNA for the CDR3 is TGTGCCATCAGTCAGTTTGAACTGAACACTGAAGCTTTCTTT.

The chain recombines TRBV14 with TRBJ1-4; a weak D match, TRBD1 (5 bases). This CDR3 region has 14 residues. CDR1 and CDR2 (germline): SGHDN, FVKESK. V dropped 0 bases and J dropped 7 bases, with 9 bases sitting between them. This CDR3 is CASSQDWGGEKLFF. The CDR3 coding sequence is TGTGCCAGCAGCCAAGATTGGGGGGGTGAAAAACTGTTTTTT.

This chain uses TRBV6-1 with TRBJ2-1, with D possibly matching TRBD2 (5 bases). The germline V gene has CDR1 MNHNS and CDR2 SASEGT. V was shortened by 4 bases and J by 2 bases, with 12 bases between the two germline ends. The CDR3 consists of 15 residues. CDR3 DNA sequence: TGTGCCAGCAGTGCCCAAGAGGGTCCCTACAATGAGCAGTTCTTC. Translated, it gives CASSAQEGPYNEQFF.

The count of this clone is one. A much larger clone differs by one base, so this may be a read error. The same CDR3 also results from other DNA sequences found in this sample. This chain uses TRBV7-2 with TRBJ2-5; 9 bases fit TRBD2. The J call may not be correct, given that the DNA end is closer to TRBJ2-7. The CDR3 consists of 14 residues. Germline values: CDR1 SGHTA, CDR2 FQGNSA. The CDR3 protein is CASSLASGIHEQYF. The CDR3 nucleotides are TGCGCCAGCAGCTTAGCTAGCGGGATACACGAGCAGTACTTC.